This T cell receptor (beta chain) derives from a study of T cell responses to AZD1222 COVID-19 vaccine. Produced via immunoSEQ multiplex PCR; TCRdb's table is partial and in-frame only. The table records roughly 150,000 clones, 90% of them present only once. Study-wide findings and caveats: As reported, nearly half of all spike-specific TCRs target variant regions that are unmutated. Mostly white British, mostly female donors; authors suggested clonal diversity may be underestimated.

On this clone itself: The antigen remains unidentified.

The CDR3 contains 17 residues. Sequencing used peripheral blood, obtained 28 days after the second AZD1222 dose. This sequence was found in an adult who received the AZD1222 COVID-19 vaccine. J is TRBJ1-3 and V is TRBV21-1; the DNA was not used to check the table's D call, TRBD1. TRBV21-1 is listed as a pseudogene. The CDR3 DNA reads as TGTGCCAGCAGCAAAGGTAGGACAGGCGTCTCTGGAAACACCATATATTTT. This sequence encodes CASSKGRTGVSGNTIYF.